This T cell receptor (beta chain) was recorded in a study of tumor-infiltrating lymphocytes in localized non-small cell lung cancer. Study-level information: From each patient, both tumor and uninvolved lung, non-adjacent to tumor, were sampled. Regarding the study as a whole: Tumors had more T cell infiltration than uninvolved lung, per TCRbeta sequencing and CD3 counts. T-cell fraction did not differ between immunotypes IM1 and IM2. Only some patients had TCR sequencing, depending on available tissue.

Only in-frame clones appear in the TCRdb table, and some are missing; sequencing was by immunoSEQ multiplex PCR. There are some 8,100 clones in the sample; 60% to 85% occur only once, and about an eighth lies in the top ten. The germline gives CDR1 MNHEY, CDR2 SVGAGI. V was trimmed by 6 bases and J by 0 bases, leaving 11 bases between them. This CDR3 is 15 amino acids long. A word on this clone: The target antigen is unknown.

Material: uninvolved lung tissue not adjacent to the tumor. This receptor was taken from a human donor with non-small cell lung cancer. This rearrangement joins TRBV6-5 to TRBJ1-4; perhaps TRBD1 as D (5 bases). CDR3 nucleotides: TGTGCCAGCAGCCAACAGGTTACAACTAATGAAAAACTGTTTTTT. Residues: CASSQQVTTNEKLFF.